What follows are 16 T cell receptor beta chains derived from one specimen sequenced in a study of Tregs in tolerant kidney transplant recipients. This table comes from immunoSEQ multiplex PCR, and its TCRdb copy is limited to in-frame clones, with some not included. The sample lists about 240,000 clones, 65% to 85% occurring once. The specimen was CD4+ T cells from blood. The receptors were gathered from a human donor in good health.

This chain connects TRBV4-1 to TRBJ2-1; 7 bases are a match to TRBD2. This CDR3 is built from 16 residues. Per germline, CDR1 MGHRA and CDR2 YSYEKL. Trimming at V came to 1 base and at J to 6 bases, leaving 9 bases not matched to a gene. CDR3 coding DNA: TGCGCCAGCAGCCAAGCGGCTAGCGGTAGTGTCAATGAGCAGTTCTTC. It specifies CASSQAASGSVNEQFF.

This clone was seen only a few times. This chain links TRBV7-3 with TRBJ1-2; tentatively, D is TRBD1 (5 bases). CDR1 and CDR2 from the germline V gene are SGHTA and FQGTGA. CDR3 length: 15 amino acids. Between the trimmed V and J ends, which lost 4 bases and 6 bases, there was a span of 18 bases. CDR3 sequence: CASSSRGTAVDGYTF. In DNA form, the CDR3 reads TGTGCCAGCAGCTCCCGCGGGACCGCTGTGGATGGCTACACCTTC. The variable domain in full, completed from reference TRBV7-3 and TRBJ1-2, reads GAGVSQTPSNKVTEKGKYVELRCDPISGHTALYWYRQSLGQGPEFLIYFQGTGAADDSGLPNDRFFAVRPEGSVSTLKIQRTERGDSAVYLCASSSRGTAVDGYTFGSGTRLTVV.

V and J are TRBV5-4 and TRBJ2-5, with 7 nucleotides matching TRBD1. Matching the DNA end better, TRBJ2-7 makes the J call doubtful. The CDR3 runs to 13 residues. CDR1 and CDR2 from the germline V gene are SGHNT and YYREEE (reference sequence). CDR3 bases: TGTGCCAGCAGCCGGGACAGTGGCTACGAGCAGTACTTC. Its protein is CASSRDSGYEQYF.

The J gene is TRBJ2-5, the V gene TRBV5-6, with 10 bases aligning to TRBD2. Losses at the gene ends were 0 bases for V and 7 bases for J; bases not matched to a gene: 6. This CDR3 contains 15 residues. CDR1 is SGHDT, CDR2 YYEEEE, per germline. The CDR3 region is CASSLVAGGSGTQYF. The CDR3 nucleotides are TGTGCCAGCAGCTTGGTAGCGGGAGGCTCGGGGACCCAGTACTTC.

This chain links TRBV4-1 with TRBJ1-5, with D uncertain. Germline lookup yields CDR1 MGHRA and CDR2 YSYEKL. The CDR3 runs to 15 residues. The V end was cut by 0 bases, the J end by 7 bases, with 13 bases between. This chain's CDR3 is CASSQDRPVLQPQHF. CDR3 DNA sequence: TGCGCCAGCAGCCAAGATAGGCCAGTCCTACAGCCCCAGCATTTT.

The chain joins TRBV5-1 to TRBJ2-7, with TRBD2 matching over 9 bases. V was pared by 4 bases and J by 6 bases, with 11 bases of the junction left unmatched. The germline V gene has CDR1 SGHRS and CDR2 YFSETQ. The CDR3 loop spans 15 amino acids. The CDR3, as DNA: TGCGCCAGCAGCCTGACTATTAGCGGGAGAGCCGAGCAGTACTTC. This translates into CASSLTISGRAEQYF.

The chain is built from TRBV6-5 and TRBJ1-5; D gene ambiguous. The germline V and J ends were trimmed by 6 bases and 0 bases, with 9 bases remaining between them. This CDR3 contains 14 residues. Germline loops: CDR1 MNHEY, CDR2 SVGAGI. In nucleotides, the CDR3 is TGTGCCAGCAGGGAAGGTTATAGCAATCAGCCCCAGCATTTT. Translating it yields CASREGYSNQPQHF.

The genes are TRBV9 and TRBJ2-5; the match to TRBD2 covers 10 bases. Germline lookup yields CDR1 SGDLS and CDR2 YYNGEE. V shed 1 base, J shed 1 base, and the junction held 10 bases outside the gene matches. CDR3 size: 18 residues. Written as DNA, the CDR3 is TGTGCCAGCAGCGTATCCCTAGCGGGAGCGTCATTCCAAGAGACCCAGTACTTC. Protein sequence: CASSVSLAGASFQETQYF.

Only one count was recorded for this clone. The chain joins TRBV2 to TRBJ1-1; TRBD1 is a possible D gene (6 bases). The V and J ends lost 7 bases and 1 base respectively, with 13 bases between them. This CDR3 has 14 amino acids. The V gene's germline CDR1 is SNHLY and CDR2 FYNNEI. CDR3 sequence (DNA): TGTGCCAGCAAATTAAGGGGGAAGAACACTGAAGCTTTCTTT. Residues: CASKLRGKNTEAFF.

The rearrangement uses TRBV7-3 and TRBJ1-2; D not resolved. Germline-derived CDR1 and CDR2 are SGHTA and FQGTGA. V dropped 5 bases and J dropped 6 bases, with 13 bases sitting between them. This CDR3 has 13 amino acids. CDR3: CASSPSLGNGYTF. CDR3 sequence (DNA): TGTGCCAGCAGCCCGTCCCTAGGTAATGGCTACACCTTC. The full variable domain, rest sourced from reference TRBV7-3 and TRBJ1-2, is GAGVSQTPSNKVTEKGKYVELRCDPISGHTALYWYRQSLGQGPEFLIYFQGTGAADDSGLPNDRFFAVRPEGSVSTLKIQRTERGDSAVYLCASSPSLGNGYTFGSGTRLTVV.

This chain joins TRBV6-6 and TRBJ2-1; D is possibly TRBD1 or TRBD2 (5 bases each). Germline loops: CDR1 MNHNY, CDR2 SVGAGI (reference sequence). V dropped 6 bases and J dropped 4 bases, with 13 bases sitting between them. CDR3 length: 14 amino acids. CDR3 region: CASSPRDAYNEQFF. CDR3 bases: TGTGCCAGCAGCCCCCGGGACGCTTACAATGAGCAGTTCTTC.

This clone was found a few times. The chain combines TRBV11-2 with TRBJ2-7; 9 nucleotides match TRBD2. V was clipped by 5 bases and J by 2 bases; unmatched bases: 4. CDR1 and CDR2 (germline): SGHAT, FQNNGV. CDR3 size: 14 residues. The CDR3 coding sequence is TGTGCCAGCAGCCGCGGGGGGGGAGCCTACGAGCAGTACTTC. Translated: CASSRGGGAYEQYF. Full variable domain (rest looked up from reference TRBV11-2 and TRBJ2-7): EAGVAQSPRYKIIEKRQSVAFWCNPISGHATLYWYQQILGQGPKLLIQFQNNGVVDDSQLPKDRFSAERLKGVDSTLKIQPAKLEDSAVYLCASSRGGGAYEQYFGPGTRLTVT.

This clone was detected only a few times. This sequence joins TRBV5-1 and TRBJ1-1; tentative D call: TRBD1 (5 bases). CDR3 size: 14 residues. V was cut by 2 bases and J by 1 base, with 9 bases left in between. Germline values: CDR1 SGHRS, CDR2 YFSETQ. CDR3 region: CASSLLTGNTEAFF. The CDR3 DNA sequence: TGCGCCAGCAGCTTACTAACAGGGAACACTGAAGCTTTCTTT.

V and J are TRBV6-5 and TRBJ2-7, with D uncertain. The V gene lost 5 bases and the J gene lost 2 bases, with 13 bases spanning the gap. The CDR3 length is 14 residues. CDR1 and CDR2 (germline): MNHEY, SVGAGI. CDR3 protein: CASSVAHPTYEQYF. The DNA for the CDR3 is TGTGCCAGCAGTGTGGCGCACCCCACCTACGAGCAGTACTTC.

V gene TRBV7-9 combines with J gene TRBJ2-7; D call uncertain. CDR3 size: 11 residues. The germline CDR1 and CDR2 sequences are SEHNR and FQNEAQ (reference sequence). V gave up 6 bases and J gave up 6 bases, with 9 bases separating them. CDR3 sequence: CASRILGEQYF. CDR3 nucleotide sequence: TGTGCCAGCAGAATTCTTGGCGAGCAGTACTTC.

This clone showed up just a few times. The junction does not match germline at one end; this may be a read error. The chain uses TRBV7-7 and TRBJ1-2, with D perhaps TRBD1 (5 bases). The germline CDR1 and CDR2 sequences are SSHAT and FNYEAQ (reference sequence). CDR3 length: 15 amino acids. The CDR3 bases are TGTGCTAGCAGCTTAGATTCGGGGGACCCTTCGAGCTACACCTTC. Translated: CASSLDSGDPSSYTF.